This T cell receptor (beta chain) was observed in a study of cytomegalovirus exposure and HLA in healthy donors. Study results and caveats: In a later analysis, parvovirus B19, influenza, CMV and Epstein-Barr virus appeared linked to several top co-occurrence clusters.

Turning to this clone: The antigen is undetermined.

The CDR3 spans 18 residues. Trimming pared 3 bases from V and 2 bases from J, leaving 22 bases between. Germline CDR1 is SGDLS and CDR2 is YYNGEE. PCR employed 60 Vbeta and 13 Jbeta primers. The method was immunoSEQ multiplex PCR; TCRdb's version includes in-frame clones alone and lacks a portion of them. Of approximately 120,000 clones in the sample, approximately 73% are singletons; the top ten hold over 4%. Sequencing was carried out using PBMCs. J is TRBJ2-3 and V is TRBV9; D may be TRBD1 (6 bases). The sequence was obtained from a man aged 60 to 75 in good health and CMV-seropositive. CDR3 in amino acids: CASSAYPGLGALTDTQYF. CDR3 bases: TGTGCCAGCAGCGCTTATCCCGGGTTGGGGGCACTCACAGATACGCAGTATTTT.